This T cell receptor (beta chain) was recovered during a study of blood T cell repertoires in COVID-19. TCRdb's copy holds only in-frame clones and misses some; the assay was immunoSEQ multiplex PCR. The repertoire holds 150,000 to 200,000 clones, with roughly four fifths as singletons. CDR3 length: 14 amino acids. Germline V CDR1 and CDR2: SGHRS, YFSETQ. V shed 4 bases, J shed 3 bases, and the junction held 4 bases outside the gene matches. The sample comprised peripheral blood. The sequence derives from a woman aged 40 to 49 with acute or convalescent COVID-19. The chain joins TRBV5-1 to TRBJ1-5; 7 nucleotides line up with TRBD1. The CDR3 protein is CASSTGQFNQPQHF. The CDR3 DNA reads TGCGCCAGCAGCACGGGACAGTTCAATCAGCCCCAGCATTTT.